This T cell receptor (beta chain) comes out of a study of T cells after posttransplantation cyclophosphamide. Overall study results and limits: Later post-transplant blood repertoires were often dominated by donor CD8+ memory clones. TRB overlap between skin or GI tissue T cells and blood was limited.

Points on this clone: Its antigen is as yet unknown.

Sequencing was performed with immunoSEQ multiplex PCR; in TCRdb, only in-frame clones are kept and a portion is missing. This table has roughly 17,000 clones, over 80% appearing once. This CDR3 has 16 amino acids. The V end was cut by 4 bases, the J end by 4 bases, with 15 bases between. The germline V gene encodes CDR1 SGDLS and CDR2 YYNGEE. The sequenced sample consisted of memory CD4+ T cells sorted from blood. The source is a man in his thirties or forties in good health and a related stem cell transplant donor. V usage is TRBV9 and J usage is TRBJ1-6, with D maybe TRBD1 (5 bases). CDR3 residues: CASSFGHNLYNSPLHF. The CDR3 coding sequence is TGTGCCAGCAGCTTTGGACACAACCTTTATAATTCACCCCTCCACTTT. Together with reference TRBV9 and TRBJ1-6, the CDR3 gives the full variable domain: DSGVTQTPKHLITATGQRVTLRCSPRSGDLSVYWYQQSLDQGLQFLIQYYNGEERAKGNILERFSAQQFPDLHSELNLSSLELGDSALYFCASSFGHNLYNSPLHFGNGTRLTVT.